This TCR beta chain was identified in a study of blood T cells in healthy people across ages. The second PCR ran roughly 6 to 11 cycles with a sample-barcoded 5' primer and J-beta primers. Each CDR3 protein is one row after TCRdb ran MiXCR on the 5' RACE reads. In the table there are 1.5 million to 2 million distinct CDR3 sequences, about 49% of which are singletons. Trimming took 9 bases from V and 7 from J, leaving 19 bases between them. CDR1 LGHDT and CDR2 YNNKEL come from the germline V gene (reference sequence). The CDR3 spans 14 residues. This TCR derives from a woman aged 40 to 49 in good health. The V call is TRBV3-1, the J call TRBJ2-1, with a possible D match to TRBD1 (7 bases). The sample consisted of blood. CDR3 DNA sequence: TGTGCCAGTCTTAGCAGGGGGGCGGGGAATGAGCAGTTCTTC. It is translated as CASLSRGAGNEQFF.